This T cell receptor (beta chain) was identified during a study of blood T cells in healthy people across ages. Trimming removed 2 bases at V and 11 bases at J, with 18 bases between. The CDR3 runs 14 residues. Germline loops: CDR1 SGHTA, CDR2 FQGTGA. For this clonotype: Its antigen is undetermined.

General study points: As age increased, TCR beta diversity per million T cells fell in a roughly linear fashion. Unsorted PBMCs prevented conclusive naive versus antigen-experienced comparison.

Alongside a J-beta primer mix, a sample-barcoded 5' primer served in a second PCR lasting roughly 6 to 11 cycles. TCRdb ran MiXCR on the 5' RACE reads and lists one entry per CDR3 protein. The sample has 700,000 to 800,000 distinct CDR3 sequences, more than 40% seen once. Researchers report isolating at least 7 million PBMCs per sample. The clonotype comes from a woman in her sixties or seventies in good health. Sequenced input: blood. The V gene is TRBV7-3, the J gene TRBJ2-5, with unresolved D. The CDR3 here is CASSLRPGDDEQYF. CDR3 in DNA: TGTGCCAGCAGCTTACGGCCCGGAGACGATGAGCAGTACTTC.